The 2 T cell receptor beta chains in this list originate from one sample, sequenced in a study of radiotherapy plus CTLA-4 blockade in lung cancer. Measured with immunoSEQ multiplex PCR; TCRdb has only the in-frame clones, and not every one. The table records over 40,000 clones, about 81% of them present only once. Sequencing used peripheral blood, obtained from a patient treated with radiotherapy plus ipilimumab. These receptors originate from a human donor with non-small cell lung cancer who had stable disease on radiotherapy plus ipilimumab.

This clone was counted only a few times. The chain joins TRBV6-1 to TRBJ2-5; 7 nucleotides match TRBD1. This CDR3 comprises 15 residues. Germline-derived CDR1 and CDR2 are MNHNS and SASEGT. J gave up 2 bases and V 3 bases, and 6 bases lay outside the gene matches. CDR3 in DNA: TGTGCCAGCAGTGACTATGGACAGGAACAAGAGACCCAGTACTTC. This encodes CASSDYGQEQETQYF.

The V call is TRBV9, the J call TRBJ2-7, with 11 bases that match TRBD1. CDR3 size: 15 residues. J gave up 3 bases and V 2 bases, and 4 bases lay outside the gene matches. Germline V gives CDR1 SGDLS, CDR2 YYNGEE. The CDR3 is CASSVAGTGGYEQYF. For the CDR3, the DNA is TGTGCCAGCAGCGTGGCCGGGACAGGGGGCTACGAGCAGTACTTC. Based on the CDR3 plus reference TRBV9 and TRBJ2-7, the full variable domain is DSGVTQTPKHLITATGQRVTLRCSPRSGDLSVYWYQQSLDQGLQFLIQYYNGEERAKGNILERFSAQQFPDLHSELNLSSLELGDSALYFCASSVAGTGGYEQYFGPGTRLTVT.